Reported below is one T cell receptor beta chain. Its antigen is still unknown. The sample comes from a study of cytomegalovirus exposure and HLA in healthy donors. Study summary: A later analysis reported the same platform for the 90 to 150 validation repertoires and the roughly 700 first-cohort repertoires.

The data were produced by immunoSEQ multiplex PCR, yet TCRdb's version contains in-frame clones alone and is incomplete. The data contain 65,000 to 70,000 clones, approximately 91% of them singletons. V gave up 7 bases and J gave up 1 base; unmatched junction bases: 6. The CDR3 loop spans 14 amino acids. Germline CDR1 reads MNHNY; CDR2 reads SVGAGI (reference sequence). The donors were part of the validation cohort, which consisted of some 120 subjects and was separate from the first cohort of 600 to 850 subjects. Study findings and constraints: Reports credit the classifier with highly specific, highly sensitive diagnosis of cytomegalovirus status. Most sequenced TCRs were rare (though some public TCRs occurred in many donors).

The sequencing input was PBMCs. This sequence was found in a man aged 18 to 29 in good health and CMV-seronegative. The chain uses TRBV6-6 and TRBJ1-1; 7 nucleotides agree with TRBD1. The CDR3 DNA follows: TGTGCCAGCAACAAGGGGGCGGGGAACACTGAAGCTTTCTTT. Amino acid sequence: CASNKGAGNTEAFF.